Sequencing of this T cell receptor beta chain was carried out in a study of neurological immune-mediated disorders. This clonotype appeared many times. In TCRdb, the 5' RACE reads were re-called with MiXCR into one record per CDR3 protein. Here the sample spans about 35,000 distinct CDR3 sequences, approximately 4.2% being singletons. The CDR3 length is 14 residues. Germline V CDR1 and CDR2: LNHNV, YYDKDF (reference sequence). V was trimmed by 5 bases and J by 6 bases, leaving 14 bases between them. The chain employs TRBV15 and TRBJ1-5, with a tentative D call TRBD1 (6 bases). Input material: PBMCs. This TCR was recovered from a young man with multiple sclerosis. CDR3: CATSGGAGSQPQHF. In DNA form, the CDR3 reads TGTGCCACCAGCGGGGGGGCCGGTTCTCAGCCCCAGCATTTT.